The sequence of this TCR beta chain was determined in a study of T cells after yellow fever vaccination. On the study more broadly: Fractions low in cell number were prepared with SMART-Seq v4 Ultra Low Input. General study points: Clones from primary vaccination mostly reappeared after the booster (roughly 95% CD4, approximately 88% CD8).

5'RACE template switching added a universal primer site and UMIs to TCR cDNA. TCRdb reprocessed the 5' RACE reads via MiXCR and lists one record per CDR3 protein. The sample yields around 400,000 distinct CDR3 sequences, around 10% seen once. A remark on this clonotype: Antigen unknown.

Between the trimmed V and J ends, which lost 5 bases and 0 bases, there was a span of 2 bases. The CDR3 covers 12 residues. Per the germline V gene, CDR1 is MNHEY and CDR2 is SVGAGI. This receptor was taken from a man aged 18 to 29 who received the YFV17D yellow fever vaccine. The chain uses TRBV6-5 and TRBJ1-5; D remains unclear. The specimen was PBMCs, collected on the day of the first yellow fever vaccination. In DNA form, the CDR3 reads TGTGCCAGCAGTCATAGCAATCAGCCCCAGCATTTT. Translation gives CASSHSNQPQHF.